One sample yielded the 3 T cell receptor beta chains listed below, sequenced in a study of monozygotic twins with inflammatory bowel disease. TCRdb re-called the 5' RACE reads, yielding one record per CDR3 amino acid sequence without DNA. Recorded here are approximately 200,000 distinct CDR3 sequences; the top ten clones represent around 1.5%. What was sequenced was blood. The receptors here all came from a human donor with ulcerative colitis or Crohn's disease, or a healthy co-twin of an affected twin (not recorded which).

This chain joins TRBV20-1 and TRBJ1-2. Germline V gene data show CDR1 as DFQATT and CDR2 as SNEGSKA (reference sequence). There are 11 residues in the CDR3. The CDR3 here is CSARDGYGYTF.

The gene calls are TRBV12-3 or TRBV12-4 and TRBJ2-3. CDR3 size: 15 residues. This CDR3 reads CASSLRGLARDTQYF.

This rearrangement joins TRBV9 to TRBJ2-3; the D call of TRBD1 rests on TCRdb alone, since no DNA is present to check it. The CDR3 extends over 17 amino acids. Per the germline V gene, CDR1 is SGDLS and CDR2 is YYNGEE. The CDR3 spells CASSSLGTGSLWDTQYF. The full variable domain, its missing parts supplied by reference TRBV9 and TRBJ2-3, is DSGVTQTPKHLITATGQRVTLRCSPRSGDLSVYWYQQSLDQGLQFLIQYYNGEERAKGNILERFSAQQFPDLHSELNLSSLELGDSALYFCASSSLGTGSLWDTQYFGPGTRLTVL.